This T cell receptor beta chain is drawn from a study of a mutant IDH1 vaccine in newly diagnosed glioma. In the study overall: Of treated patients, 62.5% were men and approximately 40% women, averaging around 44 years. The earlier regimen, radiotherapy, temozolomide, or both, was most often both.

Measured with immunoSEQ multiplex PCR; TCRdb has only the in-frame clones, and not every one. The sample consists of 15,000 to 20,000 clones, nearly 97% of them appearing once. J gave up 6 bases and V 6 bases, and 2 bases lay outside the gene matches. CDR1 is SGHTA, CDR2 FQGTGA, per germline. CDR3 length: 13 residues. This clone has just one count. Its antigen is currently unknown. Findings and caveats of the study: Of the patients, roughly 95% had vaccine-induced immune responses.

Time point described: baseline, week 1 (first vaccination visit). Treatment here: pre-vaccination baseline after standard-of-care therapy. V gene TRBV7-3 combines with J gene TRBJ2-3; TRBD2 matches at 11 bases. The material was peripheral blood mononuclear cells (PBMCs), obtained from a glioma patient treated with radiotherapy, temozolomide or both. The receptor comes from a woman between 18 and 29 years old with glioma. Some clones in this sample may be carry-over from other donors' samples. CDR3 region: CASSGLAGDTQYF. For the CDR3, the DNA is TGTGCCAGCAGTGGACTAGCGGGCGATACGCAGTATTTT.